Listed below are T cell receptor beta chains from one sample, sequenced in a study of shared clonotypes between healthy human individuals. Only in-frame clones appear in the TCRdb table, and some are missing; sequencing was by immunoSEQ multiplex PCR. The profile shows about 2.1 million clones, just under 95% of them singletons. The sample was naive CD8+ T cells from PBMCs. These receptors originate from a young man in good health. Some clones in this sample may be carry-over from other donors' samples. CDR3s include the opening cysteine and the closing phenylalanine or tryptophan. A D gene is named only where the DNA matches it firmly. Not every row has a clone size; where given, it reads once, few, many or a size class.

size	D	J	V	DNA	CDR3
once	-	TRBJ2-4	TRBV5-4	TGTGCCAGCAGCACAGGGAAAAACATTCAGTACTTC	CASSTGKNIQYF
-	-	TRBJ2-5	TRBV29-1	TGCAGCGTTGAAGTTGAGCTCCAAGAGACCCAGTACTTC	CSVEVELQETQYF
-	-	TRBJ2-7	TRBV9	TGTGCCAGCAGCGCGCCCAACCAGGGAGACTACGAGCAGTACTTC	CASSAPNQGDYEQYF
-	-	TRBJ2-7	TRBV6-1	TGTGCCAGCAGTGCGCGGGGTCTAAACTCCTACGAGCAGTACTTC	CASSARGLNSYEQYF
-	-	TRBJ1-2	TRBV11-1	TGTGCCAGCAGTGAGGCAGGGACCCTTAATGGCTACACCTTC	CASSEAGTLNGYTF
-	-	TRBJ2-1	TRBV5-6	TGTGCCAGCAGCTTGTCGTACAATGAGCAGTTCTTC	CASSLSYNEQFF
-	-	TRBJ2-7	TRBV7-9	TGTGCCAGCAGCTTCCCCTTCCACGAGCAGTACTTC	CASSFPFHEQYF
-	TRBD1	TRBJ2-1	TRBV11-2	TGTGCCAGCAGCTACCCCGGAGGACAGGGTGGCAATGAGCAGTTCTTC	CASSYPGGQGGNEQFF
-	-	TRBJ2-7	TRBV5-4	TGTGCCAGCAGCAATAGGACCGGGACCACCTACGAGCAGTACTTC	CASSNRTGTTYEQYF
-	-	TRBJ1-1	TRBV7-2	TGTGCCAGCAGCATAACAGGACACGGCACTGAAGCTTTCTTT	CASSITGHGTEAFF
-	TRBD1	TRBJ1-1	TRBV7-9	TGTGCCAGCAGCTTTAGGACAGGGTGGAACACTGAAGCTTTCTTT	CASSFRTGWNTEAFF
once	-	TRBJ1-1	TRBV6-1	TGTGCCAGCAGTGAAGCGTGGGGGACTGAAGCTTTCTTT	CASSEAWGTEAFF
-	-	TRBJ1-2	TRBV9	TGTGCCAGCAGCGTAGAATTGGGGGGCTACACCTTC	CASSVELGGYTF
once	TRBD1	TRBJ2-1	TRBV28	TGTGCCAACTCCGGGACAGGGTTTGCTGAGCAGTTCTTC	CANSGTGFAEQFF
-	-	TRBJ1-1	TRBV7-2	TGTGCCAGCAGCTTAGGGACGGTTTTGCTGAACACTGAAGCTTTCTTT	CASSLGTVLLNTEAFF
-	TRBD2	TRBJ2-1	TRBV27	TGTGCCAGCGCGACTAGCGGGAGTTACAATGAGCAGTTCTTC	CASATSGSYNEQFF
-	TRBD2	TRBJ2-3	TRBV9	TGTGCCAGCAGCGTAGAGGGTAGCGGGAGGTCAGATACGCAGTATTTT	CASSVEGSGRSDTQYF
-	-	TRBJ1-1	TRBV30	TGTGCCTGGAGTGTACGCAGCCCTTACACTGAAGCTTTCTTT	CAWSVRSPYTEAFF
-	TRBD1	TRBJ1-1	TRBV15	TGTGCCACCAGCAGAGGCCGACAGGGATCGAACACTGAAGCTTTCTTT	CATSRGRQGSNTEAFF
-	-	TRBJ1-2	TRBV27	TGTGCCAGCAGTCCGAATTTAAGGGATTTGGGTGGCTACACCTTC	CASSPNLRDLGGYTF
-	TRBD1	TRBJ1-1	TRBV28	TGTGCCAGCAGTGCACAGGGGTGGGACACTGAAGCTTTCTTT	CASSAQGWDTEAFF
-	TRBD1	TRBJ1-2	TRBV6-1	TGTGCCAGCAGTGAAGCCGGGACAGGGCAAGGCTACACCTTC	CASSEAGTGQGYTF
-	-	TRBJ2-7	TRBV19	TGTGCCACACGCTTCGGTCCTTACGAGCAGTACTTC	CATRFGPYEQYF
-	TRBD2	TRBJ2-4	TRBV28	TGTGCCAGCAGTTCCCCCAAGATGGTAGCGGGAGACATTCAGTACTTC	CASSSPKMVAGDIQYF
-	-	TRBJ2-5	TRBV13	TGTGCCAGCAGCTTCACAATCCAAGAGACCCAGTACTTC	CASSFTIQETQYF
-	-	TRBJ1-2	TRBV28	TGTGCCAGCAGTTTGGCTCAGGGTCTGGGCTACACCTTC	CASSLAQGLGYTF
-	TRBD2	TRBJ2-2	TRBV6-1	TGTGCCAGCAGTGAAGTAGAAACTAGCGAGACCACCGGGGAGCTGTTTTTT	CASSEVETSETTGELFF
-	-	TRBJ1-4	TRBV28	TGTGCCAGCAGGGATCGGGCCGCCCCTAATGAAAAACTGTTTTTT	CASRDRAAPNEKLFF
-	-	TRBJ2-2	TRBV7-9	TGTGCCAGCAGCTTCACAGCCCCTCGTTTCCCCGCCGGGGAGCTGTTTTTT	CASSFTAPRFPAGELFF
-	-	TRBJ2-6	TRBV27	TGTGCCAGCAGTTTAGCGATCGGGGCCAACGTCCTGACTTTC	CASSLAIGANVLTF
few	-	TRBJ1-1	TRBV5-1	TGCGCCAGCAGCCCAAAAGGGGGCACTGAAGCTTTCTTT	CASSPKGGTEAFF
-	TRBD2	TRBJ2-7	TRBV12-5	TGTGCTAGTGGTTTGGCCGCGCTAGCGGGAGGGCCCATCGAGCAGTACTTC	CASGLAALAGGPIEQYF
-	TRBD1	TRBJ1-5	TRBV4-2	TGTGCCAGCAGCCAAGGACCGGGACAGGCTTATCAGCCCCAGCATTTT	CASSQGPGQAYQPQHF
-	TRBD2	TRBJ2-3	TRBV2	TGTGCCAGCAGCGGACTAGCGGGGTACACAGATACGCAGTATTTT	CASSGLAGYTDTQYF
-	-	TRBJ2-7	TRBV6-5	TGTGCCAGCAGTTATTACAGGGCTGGACTCGAGCAGTACTTC	CASSYYRAGLEQYF
-	TRBD1	TRBJ2-7	TRBV27	TGTGCCAGCAGTGCTCGACAGGGAGTAGGCGAGCAGTACTTC	CASSARQGVGEQYF
-	-	TRBJ2-3	TRBV6-1	TGTGCCAGCAGTGGGAGGAGCTTAGCTAGCACAGATACGCAGTATTTT	CASSGRSLASTDTQYF
-	TRBD2	TRBJ2-1	TRBV28	TGTGCCAGCAGTTCTGGACTAGCGGGGCGGAGTGAGCAGTTCTTC	CASSSGLAGRSEQFF
-	-	TRBJ1-1	TRBV2	TGTGCCAGCAGACCTCCAGAGAACACTGAAGCTTTCTTT	CASRPPENTEAFF
-	-	TRBJ1-1	TRBV4-1	TGCGCCAGCAGCCAAGGGCCAGGGGCAGGAGCAGAAGCTTTCTTT	CASSQGPGAGAEAFF
-	TRBD2	TRBJ2-1	TRBV6-4	TGTGCCAGCAGCGGAACTAGCGGGAGCAATGAGCAGTTCTTC	CASSGTSGSNEQFF